The 11 T cell receptor beta chains below come from one sample, sequenced in a study of blood T cell repertoires in COVID-19. Some clones are missing from TCRdb's copy, which holds only in-frame ones; the method was immunoSEQ multiplex PCR. This table has roughly 290,000 clones, 70% to 90% appearing once. Source material: peripheral blood. The receptors come from a woman in her forties or fifties who had recovered from COVID-19.

The rearrangement joins TRBV5-4 to TRBJ2-7; D may be TRBD2 (5 bases). With 4 bases removed from V and 7 bases from J, the gap between germline ends came to 21 bases. CDR1 is SGHNT, CDR2 YYREEE, per germline (reference sequence). The CDR3 has 15 amino acids. Here the CDR3 reads CASSPREAGLMEQYF. The CDR3 DNA is TGTGCCAGCAGCCCCCGGGAAGCCGGGTTGATGGAGCAGTACTTC.

The CDR3 loop is CSVKASGEGEQYF. The CDR3 nucleotides read TGCAGCGTCAAGGCTAGCGGGGAGGGCGAGCAGTACTTC. V usage is TRBV29-1 and J usage is TRBJ2-7; 9 bases match TRBD2. The CDR3 length is 13 residues. Germline CDR1 reads SQVTM; CDR2 reads ANQGSEA. V gave up 6 bases and J gave up 6 bases; unmatched junction bases: 9.

By sample share, this clone is medium-sized (0.01 to 0.1%). This chain joins TRBV6-1 and TRBJ1-2; no firm D call. Germline V gene data show CDR1 as MNHNS and CDR2 as SASEGT. This CDR3 has 15 residues. V shed 2 bases and J shed 8 bases, with 18 bases lying between them. DNA of the CDR3: TGTGCCAGCAGTGAAACCCCCTCGGTCGGGTACGGCTACACCTTC. Its translation is CASSETPSVGYGYTF.

The chain is built from TRBV5-4 and TRBJ2-2; 13 bases line up with TRBD2. The CDR3 totals 16 residues. V lost 3 bases and J lost 8; bases outside the gene matches: 7. Germline values: CDR1 SGHNT, CDR2 YYREEE (reference sequence). Here the CDR3 DNA reads TGTGCCAGCAGCTATGGGACTAGCGGGATGGTAGGGGAGCTGTTTTTT. It codes for CASSYGTSGMVGELFF.

The chain uses TRBV18 and TRBJ2-5, with 10 nucleotides matching TRBD2. The germline V gene encodes CDR1 KGHSH and CDR2 LQKENI. The V segment lost 7 bases and the J segment 2 bases; nucleotides outside the gene matches: 7. The CDR3 extends over 15 amino acids. CDR3 DNA sequence: TGTGCCAGCTTATCTAGCGGGAGAGGTCAAGAGACCCAGTACTTC. Its translation: CASLSSGRGQETQYF. Together with reference TRBV18 and TRBJ2-5, the CDR3 gives the full variable domain: NAGVMQNPRHLVRRRGQEARLRCSPMKGHSHVYWYRQLPEEGLKFMVYLQKENIIDESGMPKERFSAEFPKEGPSILRIQQVVRGDSAAYFCASLSSGRGQETQYFGPGTRLLVL.

This clone was observed a few times. The chain combines TRBV5-1 with TRBJ1-1, with a weak D call TRBD1 (6 bases). V lost 2 bases, J lost 0 bases, and 14 bases lay in between. Germline V CDR1 and CDR2: SGHRS, YFSETQ. CDR3 length: 16 amino acids. The CDR3 DNA sequence: TGCGCCAGCAGCTTTCGGGGGGGCGGAATGAACACTGAAGCTTTCTTT. Residues: CASSFRGGGMNTEAFF. Full variable domain (outside the CDR3, taken from reference TRBV5-1 and TRBJ1-1): KAGVTQTPRYLIKTRGQQVTLSCSPISGHRSVSWYQQTPGQGLQFLFEYFSETQRNKGNFPGRFSGRQFSNSRSEMNVSTLELGDSALYLCASSFRGGGMNTEAFFGQGTRLTVV.

The chain links TRBV30 to TRBJ2-7, with 9 bases identical to TRBD2. This CDR3 has 15 residues. The germline gives CDR1 GTSNPN, CDR2 SVGIG (reference sequence). V shed 2 bases, J shed 2 bases, and the junction held 7 bases outside the gene matches. CDR3 DNA sequence: TGTGCCTGGAGTCCCATGGGCGGGAGGGCCTACGAGCAGTACTTC. Amino acids: CAWSPMGGRAYEQYF. The complete variable domain, with remaining parts taken from reference TRBV30 and TRBJ2-7, reads SQTIHQWPATLVQPVGSPLSLECTVEGTSNPNLYWYRQAAGRGLQLLFYSVGIGQISSEVPQNLSASRPQDRQFILSSKKLLLSDSGFYLCAWSPMGGRAYEQYFGPGTRLTVT.

This rearrangement joins TRBV6-5 to TRBJ2-2; TRBD1 aligns across 10 bases. CDR1 is MNHEY and CDR2 is SVGAGI in the germline V gene. The CDR3 is 16 amino acids. V trimming: 2 bases; J trimming: 4 bases; junction bases outside the gene matches: 4. CDR3: CASSYEGQGSTGELFF. In DNA form, the CDR3 reads TGTGCCAGCAGTTACGAGGGACAGGGGTCCACCGGGGAGCTGTTTTTT.

The table lists this clone with a count of one. The rearrangement uses TRBV15 and TRBJ2-2; TRBD2 agrees at 11 bases. The CDR3 spans 16 residues. Germline CDR1 is LNHNV and CDR2 is YYDKDF (reference sequence). Unmatched junction bases numbered 3, after V lost 0 bases and J lost 6 bases. CDR3 sequence (DNA): TGTGCCACCAGCAGAGAACTAGCGGGGGCGTCCGGGGAGCTGTTTTTT. Translated, it gives CATSRELAGASGELFF. The whole variable domain, remainder taken from reference TRBV15 and TRBJ2-2, is DAMVIQNPRYQVTQFGKPVTLSCSQTLNHNVMYWYQQKSSQAPKLLFHYYDKDFNNEADTPDNFQSRRPNTSFCFLDIRSPGLGDTAMYLCATSRELAGASGELFFGEGSRLTVL.

CDR3 sequence (DNA): TGTGCCAGCAGCCCGAAACGCAGGGAAGGGGACGAGCAGTACTTC. Its translation: CASSPKRREGDEQYF. The V call is TRBV7-9, the J call TRBJ2-7, with D possibly being TRBD1 (5 bases). The germline V gene has CDR1 SEHNR and CDR2 FQNEAQ (reference sequence). The V end lost 5 bases, the J end lost 5 bases, and 19 bases lay between the germline ends. CDR3 length: 15 amino acids.

The chain couples TRBV28 to TRBJ2-7; 9 nucleotides align to TRBD1. The germline V gene has CDR1 MDHEN and CDR2 SYDVKM. The V and J ends lost 5 bases and 5 bases, in that order; junction bases with no gene match: 10. This CDR3 has 15 amino acids. CDR3 sequence reads: CASSRGTGISHEQYF. In DNA, the CDR3 is TGTGCCAGCAGTCGTGGGACAGGGATATCCCACGAGCAGTACTTC.